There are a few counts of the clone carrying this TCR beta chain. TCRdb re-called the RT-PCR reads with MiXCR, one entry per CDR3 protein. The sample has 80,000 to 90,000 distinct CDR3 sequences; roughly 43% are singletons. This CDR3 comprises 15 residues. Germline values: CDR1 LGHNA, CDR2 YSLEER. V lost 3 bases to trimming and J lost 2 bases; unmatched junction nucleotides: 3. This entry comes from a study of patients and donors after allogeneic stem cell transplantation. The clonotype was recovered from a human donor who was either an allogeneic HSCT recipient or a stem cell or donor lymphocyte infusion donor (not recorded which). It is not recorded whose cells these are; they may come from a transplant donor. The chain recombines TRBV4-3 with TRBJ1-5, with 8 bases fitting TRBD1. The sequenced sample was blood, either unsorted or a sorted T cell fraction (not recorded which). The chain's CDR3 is CASSQDRDRNQPQHF. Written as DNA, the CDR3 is TGCGCCAGCAGCCAGGACAGGGACCGCAATCAGCCCCAGCATTTT.